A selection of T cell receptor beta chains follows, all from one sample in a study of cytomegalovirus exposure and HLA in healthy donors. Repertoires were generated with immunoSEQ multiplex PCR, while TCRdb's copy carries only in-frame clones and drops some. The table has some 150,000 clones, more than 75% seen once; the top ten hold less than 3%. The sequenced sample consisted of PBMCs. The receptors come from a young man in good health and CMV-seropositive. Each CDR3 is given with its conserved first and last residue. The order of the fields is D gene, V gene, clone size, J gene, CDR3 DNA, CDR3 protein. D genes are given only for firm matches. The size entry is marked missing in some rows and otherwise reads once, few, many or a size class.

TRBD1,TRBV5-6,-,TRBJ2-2,TGTGCCAGCAGCATCGGGACAGATCCCGGGGAGCTGTTTTTT,CASSIGTDPGELFF
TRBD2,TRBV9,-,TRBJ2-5,TGTGCCAGCAGCGTAGGTACTAGCGGGAGGGTCGACCAAGAGACCCAGTACTTC,CASSVGTSGRVDQETQYF
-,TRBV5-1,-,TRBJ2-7,TGCGCCAGCAGCTTGGGGACAGACTACTACGAGCAGTACTTC,CASSLGTDYYEQYF
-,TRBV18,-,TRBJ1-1,TGTGCCAGCTCAGGCTTGGGGGGGGACACTGAAGCTTTCTTT,CASSGLGGDTEAFF
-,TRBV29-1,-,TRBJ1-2,TGCAGCGTTGAAGAACGAGACATAGGCGGCTACACCTTC,CSVEERDIGGYTF
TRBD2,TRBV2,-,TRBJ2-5,TGTGCCAGCAGTGAACTAGCGGGCCTACAAGAGACCCAGTACTTC,CASSELAGLQETQYF
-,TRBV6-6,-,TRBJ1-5,TGTGCCAGCAGTTACATGACAGATAATCAGCCCCAGCATTTT,CASSYMTDNQPQHF
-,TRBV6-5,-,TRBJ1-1,TGTGCCAGCAGCCGCCAAGGGAGCACTGAAGCTTTCTTT,CASSRQGSTEAFF
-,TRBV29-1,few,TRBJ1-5,TGCAGCGCCCAGGGGACCAATCAGCCCCAGCATTTT,CSAQGTNQPQHF
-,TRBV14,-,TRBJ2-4,TGTGCCAGCAGCCAGGAGTCCTTAGCCAAAAACATTCAGTACTTC,CASSQESLAKNIQYF
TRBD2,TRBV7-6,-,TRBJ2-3,TGTGCCAGCAGCTTTCTGTCGGGGGGGCAAGGTACGCAGTATTTT,CASSFLSGGQGTQYF
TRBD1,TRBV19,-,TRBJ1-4,TGTGCCAGTAGTAGCCGGGACAGGGTTTCTGAAAAACTGTTTTTT,CASSSRDRVSEKLFF
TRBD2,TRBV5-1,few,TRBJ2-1,TGCGCCAGCAGCTTGACTAGCGGGAGGTCTAGGTCCTACAATGAGCAGTTCTTC,CASSLTSGRSRSYNEQFF
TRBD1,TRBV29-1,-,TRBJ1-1,TGCAGCGTCCAGACAGGGAAGACTGAAGCTTTCTTT,CSVQTGKTEAFF
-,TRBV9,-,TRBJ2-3,TGTGCCAGCAGCGTAACAGGGACCGGCACAGATACGCAGTATTTT,CASSVTGTGTDTQYF
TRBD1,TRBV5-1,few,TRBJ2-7,TGCGCCAGCGCTACGACAGGGAATAGGGACGAGCAGTACTTC,CASATTGNRDEQYF
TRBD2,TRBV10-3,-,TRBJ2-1,TGTGCCATCAGTGAGACTAGCGGGGGTCTCAGCTCCTACAATGAGCAGTTCTTC,CAISETSGGLSSYNEQFF
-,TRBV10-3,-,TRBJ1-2,TGTGCCATCAGTGAGGGAACAGCGACAGTCTATGGCTACACCTTC,CAISEGTATVYGYTF
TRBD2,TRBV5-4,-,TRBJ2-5,TGTGCCAGCAGCCCGGGACTAGCGGCCCAAGAGACCCAGTACTTC,CASSPGLAAQETQYF
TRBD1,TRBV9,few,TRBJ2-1,TGTGCCAGCAGCTCCCCCGGGACAGGGGAGAATGAGCAGTTCTTC,CASSSPGTGENEQFF
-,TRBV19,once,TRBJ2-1,TGTGCCACATTGAGTGGGAGCTCCTACAATGAGCAGTTCTTC,CATLSGSSYNEQFF
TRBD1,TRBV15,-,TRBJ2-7,TGTGCCACCAGCAGAGATGATTTACAGGGGTTGAAGAACGAGCAGTACTTC,CATSRDDLQGLKNEQYF
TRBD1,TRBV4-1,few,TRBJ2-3,TGCGCCAGCAGCCAAGAACAGGGGGCAGATACGCAGTATTTT,CASSQEQGADTQYF
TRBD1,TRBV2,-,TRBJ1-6,TGTGCCAGCAGTGAATCAGGGGGTGCCTATAATTCACCCCTCCACTTT,CASSESGGAYNSPLHF
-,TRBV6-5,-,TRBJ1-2,TGTGCCAGCAGTCCAGTGGGGGCAGGAGGCTACACCTTC,CASSPVGAGGYTF
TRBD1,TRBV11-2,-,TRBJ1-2,TGTGCCAGCAGCTCTTTTGAATCCTGGGGACAGGGGGCAGGTGGCTACACCTTC,CASSSFESWGQGAGGYTF
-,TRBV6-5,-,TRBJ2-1,TGTGCCAGCAGACCCCCCGCGGGGGCCGCGGACGAGCAGTTCTTC,CASRPPAGAADEQFF
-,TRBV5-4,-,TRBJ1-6,TGTGCCAGCAGCTTCCCAGGGGAGAATTCACCCCTCCACTTT,CASSFPGENSPLHF
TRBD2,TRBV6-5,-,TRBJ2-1,TGTGCCAGCAGCCCCGGACTAGCGGTTACATTTGAGCAGTTCTTC,CASSPGLAVTFEQFF
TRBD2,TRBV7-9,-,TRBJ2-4,TGTGCCAGCAGCTCCAGTTCGGGGGGAAACATTCAGTACTTC,CASSSSSGGNIQYF
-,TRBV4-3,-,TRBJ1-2,TGCGCCAGCAGCTACTCGTCACAGGGCTCCTATGGCTACACCTTC,CASSYSSQGSYGYTF
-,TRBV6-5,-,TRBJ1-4,TGTGCCAGCAGTTACTCAGGGGTATCAACTAATGAAAAACTGTTTTTT,CASSYSGVSTNEKLFF
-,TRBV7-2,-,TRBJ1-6,TGTGCCAGCAGCAGAGGACAGCCAGGAAATTCACCCCTCCACTTT,CASSRGQPGNSPLHF
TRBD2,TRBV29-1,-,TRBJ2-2,TGCAGCGTTGATGGGGGGGAGGGGACCGGGGAGCTGTTTTTT,CSVDGGEGTGELFF
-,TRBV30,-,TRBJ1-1,TGTGCCTGGAGTGCCAAAGAGAAAGCTTTCTTT,CAWSAKEKAFF
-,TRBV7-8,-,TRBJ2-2,TGTGCCAGCAGCTTAGACAGAAACACCGGGGAGCTGTTTTTT,CASSLDRNTGELFF
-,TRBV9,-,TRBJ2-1,TGTGCCAGCACCCCCGCTAGCTCCTACAATGAGCAGTTCTTC,CASTPASSYNEQFF
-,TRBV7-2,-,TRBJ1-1,TGTGCCAGCAGCCAATCCGAGGTACCTGAAGCTTTCTTT,CASSQSEVPEAFF
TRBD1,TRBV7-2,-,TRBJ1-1,TGTGCCAGCAGCTTTACAGGGGATGGCACTGAAGCTTTCTTT,CASSFTGDGTEAFF
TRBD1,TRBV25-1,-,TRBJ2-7,TGTGCCAGCAGTGACCCGGGACAGGGTAGAAAGCAGTACTTC,CASSDPGQGRKQYF
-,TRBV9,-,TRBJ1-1,TGTGCCAGCAGCGGAGGGAGCACTGAAGCTTTCTTT,CASSGGSTEAFF
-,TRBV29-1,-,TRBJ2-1,TGCAGCTCCCGCAACCAGGAGCAGTTCTTC,CSSRNQEQFF
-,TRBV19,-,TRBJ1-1,TGTGCCAGTAGTAGAAGCAACACTGAAGCTTTCTTT,CASSRSNTEAFF
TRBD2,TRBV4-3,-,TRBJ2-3,TGCGCCAGCAGCCAAGCTCGTGCGGGGGTCGAGACAGATACGCAGTATTTT,CASSQARAGVETDTQYF
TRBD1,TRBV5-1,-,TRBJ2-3,TGCGCCAGCAGCTCCGGACAGGGGACAGATACGCAGTATTTT,CASSSGQGTDTQYF
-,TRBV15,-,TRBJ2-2,TGTGCCACTGACTCGAACACCGGGGAGCTGTTTTTT,CATDSNTGELFF
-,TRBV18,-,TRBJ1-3,TGTGCCAGCTCACCTGGCCTAGGGAGCCGTCGAGCCACCATATATTTT,CASSPGLGSRRATIYF
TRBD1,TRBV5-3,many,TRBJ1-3,TGTGCCAGAAGCTCTTACTTCCGGGACAGGCCCGACCGACTCTCTGGAAACACCATATATTTT,CARSSYFRDRPDRLSGNTIYF
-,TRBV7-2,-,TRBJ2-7,TGTGCCAGCAGCCGACCCGGGACACCCTACGAGCAGTACTTC,CASSRPGTPYEQYF
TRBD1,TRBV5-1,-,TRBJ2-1,TGCGCCAGCAGCTTGTGGCAGGGGGCGCGAGATGAGCAGTTCTTC,CASSLWQGARDEQFF
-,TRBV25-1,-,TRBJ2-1,TGTGCCAGCAGTGCCACCGGGACACCAACCAATGAGCAGTTCTTC,CASSATGTPTNEQFF
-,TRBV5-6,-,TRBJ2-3,TGTGCCAGCAGCCTTAGTAACACGCAGTATTTT,CASSLSNTQYF
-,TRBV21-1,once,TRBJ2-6,TGTGCCAGCAGCATTACGGGTTTCTCTGGGGCCAACGTCCTGACTTTC,CASSITGFSGANVLTF